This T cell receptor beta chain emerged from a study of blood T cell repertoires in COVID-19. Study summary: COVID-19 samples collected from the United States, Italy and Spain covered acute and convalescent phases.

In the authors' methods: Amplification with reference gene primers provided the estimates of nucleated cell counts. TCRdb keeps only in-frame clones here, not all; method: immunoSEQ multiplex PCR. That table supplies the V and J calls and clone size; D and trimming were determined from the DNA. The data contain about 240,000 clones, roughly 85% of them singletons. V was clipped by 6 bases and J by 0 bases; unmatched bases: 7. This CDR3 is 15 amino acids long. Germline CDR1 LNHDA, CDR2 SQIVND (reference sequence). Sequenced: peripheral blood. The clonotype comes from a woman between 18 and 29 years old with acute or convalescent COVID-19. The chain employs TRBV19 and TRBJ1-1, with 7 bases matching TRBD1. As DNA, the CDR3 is TGTGCCAGTAGCCCAACGGGACAGATGAACACTGAAGCTTTCTTT. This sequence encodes CASSPTGQMNTEAFF.